This T cell receptor (beta chain) was documented in a study of blood T cell repertoires in COVID-19. Study-level information: Samples taken during acute and convalescent COVID-19 were collected in the United States, Italy and Spain. PBMCs, B-cell-depleted T cells, or T cells were the source of the cDNA or gDNA that made up the material.

V dropped 2 bases and J dropped 9; count of bases not matched to a gene: 3. Germline lookup yields CDR1 KGHSH and CDR2 LQKENI. There are 12 residues in the CDR3. In the authors' workflow: Quantification of nucleated cells was approximated via reference gene primer amplification. Using immunoSEQ multiplex PCR, the repertoire was profiled, and TCRdb retains in-frame clones only, with some absent. D and trimming were read from the DNA, whereas the V and J calls and clone size are those reported in that table. The table has 400,000 to 450,000 clones, just over 85% seen once. This chain joins TRBV18 and TRBJ1-1; 7 bases are a match to TRBD1. The origin of this receptor is a woman aged 25 to 39 with active or convalescent COVID-19. The sample was peripheral blood. The CDR3 DNA sequence: TGTGCCAGCTCACCAGGACAGGCCCAAGCTTTCTTT. Its translation: CASSPGQAQAFF.